This T cell receptor beta chain was sequenced for a study of post-analysis software for immune sequencing data. Study background: The disease courses spanned relapsing-remitting, secondary progressive and progressive-relapsing forms of multiple sclerosis. Study-wide results and limits: Among a handful of TRBV segments more frequent in patients than controls were TRBV5-6, TRBV5-1 and TRBV20-1. Under F measure analysis, samples from one preparation batch co-clustered strongly.

Germline lookup yields CDR1 LGHNA and CDR2 YSLEER. Trimming cost V 0 bases and J 2 bases, with 15 bases left between them. The CDR3 is made up of 17 amino acids. Concerning this clonotype itself: Antigen: not known.

Included in the TCR beta cDNA libraries were unique molecular identifiers. TCRdb analysed the PCR reads with MiXCR anew, one entry per CDR3 protein. Among about 500,000 distinct CDR3 sequences listed, around 40% were seen once. The sample taken for sequencing was blood. This sequence was found in a girl between 5 and 17 years old with multiple sclerosis. This chain uses TRBV4-3 with TRBJ2-3; tentative D call: TRBD2 (5 bases). CDR3 protein: CASSQDSRDLSTDTQYF. CDR3 DNA: TGCGCCAGCAGCCAAGATTCCCGGGATCTCTCCACAGATACGCAGTATTTT.